This T cell receptor (beta chain) emerged from a study of blood T cells in healthy people across ages. Study-wide results and caveats: Diversity was estimated from one million T cells, and these estimates were considered underestimates.

There are 15 residues in the CDR3. Deletions cut 2 bases from V and 0 bases from J, with 12 bases between. Germline-derived CDR1 and CDR2 are SGHTS and YDEGEE. Each donor was a healthy Caucasian individual from Russia, aged roughly 6 to 90. Points on this clonotype: The antigen is undetermined.

Primers used in a second PCR of roughly 7 to 11 cycles were a sample-barcoded 5' primer and a J-beta primer mix. Every single cDNA molecule received a tag from a template-switch adaptor with 12 random nucleotides. In TCRdb, the 5' RACE reads were re-called with MiXCR into one record per CDR3 protein. The sample has hundreds of thousands of distinct CDR3 sequences, around 32% seen once. The sequencing sample was made of blood. The chain has TRBV5-8 and TRBJ2-7, with D perhaps matching TRBD1 (6 bases). The origin of this receptor is an elderly woman in good health. CDR3 region: CASSFRGQSSYEQYF. CDR3 sequence (DNA): TGTGCCAGCAGCTTCCGAGGACAGAGCTCCTACGAGCAGTACTTC. Full variable domain (remainder filled in from reference TRBV5-8 and TRBJ2-7): EAGVTQSPTHLIKTRGQQATLRCSPISGHTSVYWYQQALGLGLQFLLWYDEGEERNRGNFPPRFSGRQFPNYSSELNVNALELEDSALYLCASSFRGQSSYEQYFGPGTRLTVT.